These 6 T cell receptor beta chains originate from one sample sequenced in a study of T-cell reconstitution after alpha-beta-depleted transplantation in children. TCRbeta library preparation incorporated unique molecular identifiers. TCRdb called the PCR reads again in MiXCR, with one record for every CDR3 protein. The repertoire holds over 450,000 distinct CDR3 sequences, roughly a tenth seen once, with roughly 2.1% in the top ten. Sequenced here: PBMCs, sampled before TCRalphabeta/CD19-depleted stem cell transplant. The receptors stem from a child aged 2-15 years with inherited bone marrow failure, due to receive a stem cell transplant.

The J gene is TRBJ2-5, the V gene TRBV7-8; 8 bases are a match to TRBD2. Germline V gene data show CDR1 as SGHVS and CDR2 as FQNEAQ. This CDR3 has 18 amino acids. The V segment lost 0 bases and the J segment 5 bases; nucleotides outside the gene matches: 14. The CDR3: CASSLARGGRSILETQYF. The CDR3 DNA reads TGTGCCAGCAGCTTAGCGCGAGGCGGGAGGTCGATATTGGAGACCCAGTACTTC.

This clonotype was detected ten times or more. The chain has TRBV20-1 and TRBJ2-3, with 13 bases matching TRBD2. The V and J ends lost 1 base and 4 bases, in that order; junction bases with no gene match: 8. The V gene's germline CDR1 is DFQATT and CDR2 SNEGSKA (reference sequence). This CDR3 has 17 residues. This chain's CDR3 is CSARGLAGGPHPDTQYF. The CDR3 DNA reads TGCAGTGCTAGAGGACTAGCGGGAGGCCCCCATCCAGATACGCAGTATTTT.

V is TRBV5-1 and J is TRBJ2-7; perhaps TRBD1 as D (5 bases). In germline, CDR1 is SGHRS, CDR2 YFSETQ. V was clipped by 0 bases and J by 0 bases, with 10 bases between them. The CDR3 length is 15 residues. The CDR3 is CASSLAPGNSYEQYF. Here the CDR3 DNA reads TGCGCCAGCAGCTTGGCCCCAGGGAACTCCTACGAGCAGTACTTC.

The sample holds many counts of this clonotype. The chain combines TRBV6-5 with TRBJ2-5; 7 bases agree with TRBD2. This CDR3 region has 13 residues. Germline trimming cut 2 bases from V and 7 bases from J; bases unmatched to any gene: 4. Per the germline V gene, CDR1 is MNHEY and CDR2 is SVGAGI. The CDR3 DNA sequence: TGTGCCAGCAGTTACGGAACGGGAGGGACCCAGTACTTC. Residues: CASSYGTGGTQYF.

Ten or more counts support this clonotype. This sequence joins TRBV5-6 and TRBJ2-7, with D unresolved. V was trimmed by 0 bases and J by 5 bases, leaving 6 bases between them. The CDR3 length is 12 residues. In germline, CDR1 is SGHDT, CDR2 YYEEEE. Written as DNA, the CDR3 is TGTGCCAGCAGCTTGGCTTACAACGAGCAGTACTTC. Translation gives CASSLAYNEQYF.

This clonotype was seen many times. The genes are TRBV7-8 and TRBJ1-2; unclear D gene. This CDR3 has 15 amino acids. Per the germline V gene, CDR1 is SGHVS and CDR2 is FQNEAQ. V lost 0 bases to trimming and J lost 0 bases, with 8 bases between them. The chain's CDR3 is CASSLARLANYGYTF. The CDR3 nucleotides read TGTGCCAGCAGCTTAGCGAGACTAGCTAACTATGGCTACACCTTC.